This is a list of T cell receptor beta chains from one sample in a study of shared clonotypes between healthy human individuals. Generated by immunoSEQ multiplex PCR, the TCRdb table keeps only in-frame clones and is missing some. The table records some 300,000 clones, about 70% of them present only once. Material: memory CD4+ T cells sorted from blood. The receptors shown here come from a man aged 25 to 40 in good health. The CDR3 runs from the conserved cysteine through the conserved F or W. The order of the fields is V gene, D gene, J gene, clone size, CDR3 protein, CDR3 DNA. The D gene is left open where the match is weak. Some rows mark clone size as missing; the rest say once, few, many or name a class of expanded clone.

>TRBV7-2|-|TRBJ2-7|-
CASSSPGTPYEQYF
TGTGCCAGCAGCTCCCCCGGGACTCCCTACGAGCAGTACTTC
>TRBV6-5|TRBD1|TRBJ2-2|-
CASSSGRGRPGELFF
TGTGCCAGCAGCTCAGGCAGGGGGCGCCCCGGGGAGCTGTTTTTT
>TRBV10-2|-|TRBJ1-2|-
CASSDSELRGYTF
TGCGCCAGCAGTGACAGTGAGCTGAGGGGCTACACCTTC
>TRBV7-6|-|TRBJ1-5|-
CASSATTGVQPQHF
TGTGCCAGCAGCGCAACGACGGGAGTTCAGCCCCAGCATTTT
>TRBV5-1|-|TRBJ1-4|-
CASSLVPIGVNEKLFF
TGCGCCAGCAGCTTGGTTCCTATCGGGGTTAATGAAAAACTGTTTTTT
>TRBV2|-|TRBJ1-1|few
CASNVARGDTEAFF
TGTGCCAGCAATGTAGCAAGGGGAGACACTGAAGCTTTCTTT
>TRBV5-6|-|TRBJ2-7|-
CASTSLNLNSYEQYF
TGTGCCAGCACCTCACTTAACCTTAACTCCTACGAGCAGTACTTC
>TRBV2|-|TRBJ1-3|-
CASSDASSGNTIYF
TGTGCCAGCAGTGATGCTAGCTCTGGAAACACCATATATTTT
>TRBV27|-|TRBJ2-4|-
CASSFWGAKNIQYF
TGTGCCAGCAGTTTCTGGGGGGCCAAAAACATTCAGTACTTC
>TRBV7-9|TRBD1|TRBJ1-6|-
CASSSRDRGNSPLHF
TGTGCCAGCAGCTCCCGGGACAGGGGTAATTCACCCCTCCACTTT
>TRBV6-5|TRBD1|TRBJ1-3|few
CASSLGQGFSGNTIYF
TGTGCCAGCAGTTTGGGACAGGGTTTCTCTGGAAACACCATATATTTT
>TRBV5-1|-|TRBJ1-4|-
CASSLQWTGRVNNEKLFF
TGCGCCAGCAGCTTACAGTGGACCGGGCGGGTAAATAATGAAAAACTGTTTTTT
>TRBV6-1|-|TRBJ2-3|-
CASSEMSAGDTQYF
TGTGCCAGCAGTGAAATGTCAGCTGGAGATACGCAGTATTTT
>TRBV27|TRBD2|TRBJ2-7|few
CASSPRGAYEQYF
TGTGCCAGCAGTCCGCGGGGGGCCTACGAGCAGTACTTC
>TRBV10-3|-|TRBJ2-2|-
CAISDPGVPSLKITGELFF
TGTGCCATCTCTGACCCAGGCGTCCCCTCACTGAAAATCACCGGGGAGCTGTTTTTT
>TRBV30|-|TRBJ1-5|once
CAWSVGSTSQPQHF
TGTGCCTGGAGTGTAGGATCCACCAGTCAGCCCCAGCATTTT
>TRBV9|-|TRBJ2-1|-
CASSPEGGFYNEQFF
TGTGCCAGCAGCCCCGAAGGCGGGTTCTACAATGAGCAGTTCTTC
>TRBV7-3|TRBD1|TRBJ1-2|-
CASSLTGGDGYTF
TGTGCCAGCAGCTTAACAGGGGGCGACGGCTACACCTTC
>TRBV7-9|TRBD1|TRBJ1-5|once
CASSLSGTGFGSQPQHF
TGTGCCAGCAGCCTTAGCGGGACAGGGTTTGGGAGTCAGCCCCAGCATTTT
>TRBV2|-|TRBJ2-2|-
CASSGEATDHTGELFF
TGTGCCAGCAGTGGTGAGGCAACAGATCACACCGGGGAGCTGTTTTTT
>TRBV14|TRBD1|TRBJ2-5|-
CASSQNTGGETQYF
TGTGCCAGCAGCCAAAATACAGGGGGCGAGACCCAGTACTTC
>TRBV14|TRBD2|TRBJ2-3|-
CASSRGLAGAGNTQYF
TGTGCCAGCAGCCGGGGACTAGCGGGAGCGGGGAATACGCAGTATTTT
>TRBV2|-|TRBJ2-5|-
CASSDVTIQETQYF
TGTGCCAGCAGTGATGTGACTATTCAAGAGACCCAGTACTTC
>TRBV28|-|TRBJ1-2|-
CASSLSSHRVNGYTF
TGTGCCAGCAGTTTATCATCGCACAGGGTGAATGGCTACACCTTC
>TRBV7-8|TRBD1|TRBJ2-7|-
CASSPRGSGSSYEQYF
TGTGCCAGCAGCCCCAGGGGGAGCGGAAGCTCCTACGAGCAGTACTTC
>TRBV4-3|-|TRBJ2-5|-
CASSQGTWGQETQYF
TGCGCCAGCAGCCAAGGGACCTGGGGCCAAGAGACCCAGTACTTC
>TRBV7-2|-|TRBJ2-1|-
CASSLGGGEGHEQFF
TGTGCCAGCAGCTTAGGAGGGGGAGAGGGTCATGAGCAGTTCTTC
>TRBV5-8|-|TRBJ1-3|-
CASSFRVISSGNTIYF
TGTGCCAGCAGTTTCAGGGTGATCAGCTCTGGAAACACCATATATTTT
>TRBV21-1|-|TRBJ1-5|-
CASSKAAEPQHF
TGTGCCAGCAGCAAAGCGGCGGAGCCCCAGCATTTT
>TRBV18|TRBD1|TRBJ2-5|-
CASSSTGRETQYF
TGTGCCAGCTCTTCGACAGGGAGAGAGACCCAGTACTTC
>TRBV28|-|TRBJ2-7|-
CASSSPAYEQYF
TGTGCCAGCAGTTCCCCGGCCTACGAGCAGTACTTC
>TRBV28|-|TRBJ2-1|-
CASSLSNEQFF
TGTGCCAGCAGTTTAAGCAATGAGCAGTTCTTC
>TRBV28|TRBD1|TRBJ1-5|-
CASRGQGGNQPQHF
TGTGCCAGCAGGGGACAGGGGGGCAATCAGCCCCAGCATTTT
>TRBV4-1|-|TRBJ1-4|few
CASSPERAGTNEKLFF
TGCGCCAGCAGCCCCGAGAGGGCGGGCACTAATGAAAAACTGTTTTTT
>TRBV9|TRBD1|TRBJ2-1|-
CASSGQGSYNEQFF
TGTGCCAGCTCGGGACAGGGATCCTACAATGAGCAGTTCTTC
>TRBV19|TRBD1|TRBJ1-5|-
CASSMGQHNQPQHF
TGTGCCAGTAGTATGGGACAGCACAATCAGCCCCAGCATTTT
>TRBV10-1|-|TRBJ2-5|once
CASSESGTQETQYF
TGCGCCAGCAGTGAGTCGGGGACGCAAGAGACCCAGTACTTC
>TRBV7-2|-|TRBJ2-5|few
CASSSNRVGETQYF
TGTGCCAGCAGCTCGAACAGGGTAGGAGAGACCCAGTACTTC
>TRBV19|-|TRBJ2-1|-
CASSIGLRGTDEQFF
TGTGCCAGTAGTATAGGTTTAAGGGGTACGGATGAGCAGTTCTTC
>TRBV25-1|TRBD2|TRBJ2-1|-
CASAARTSGRNEQFF
TGTGCCAGCGCCGCTCGGACTAGCGGGAGAAATGAGCAGTTCTTC